This entry lists 9 T cell receptor beta chains sequenced from one sample in a study of blood T cell repertoires in COVID-19. Only in-frame clones appear in the TCRdb table, and some are missing; sequencing was by immunoSEQ multiplex PCR. The sample comprises roughly 190,000 clones, approximately 80% of which are singletons, and around 21% rests with the top ten. Sequencing was done on a sample of peripheral blood. The receptors shown here come from a human donor in a cohort sampled during active COVID-19.

The chain recombines TRBV29-1 with TRBJ2-2; a weak D match, TRBD2 (6 bases). Trimming removed 7 bases at V and 6 bases at J, with 12 bases between. CDR1 and CDR2 (germline): SQVTM, ANQGSEA. The CDR3 extends over 12 amino acids. This CDR3 is CSAGTGAGELFF. The DNA of the CDR3 is TGCAGCGCCGGGACGGGGGCCGGGGAGCTGTTTTTT.

V and J are TRBV7-3 and TRBJ1-1, with 8 bases aligning to TRBD1. Losses at the gene ends were 5 bases for V and 4 bases for J; bases not matched to a gene: 6. This CDR3 is 14 amino acids long. Per the germline V gene, CDR1 is SGHTA and CDR2 is FQGTGA. DNA for the CDR3: TGTGCCAGCAGCGAAGGACAGGGAGGCACTGAAGCTTTCTTT. The encoded protein is CASSEGQGGTEAFF.

This chain uses TRBV19 with TRBJ1-5, with 9 bases identical to TRBD1. The CDR3 runs 16 residues. V was clipped by 4 bases and J by 3 bases; unmatched bases: 7. The V gene's germline CDR1 is LNHDA and CDR2 SQIVND (reference sequence). The DNA for the CDR3 is TGTGCCAGTAGTAGACAACAGGGGGCGGCCAATCAGCCCCAGCATTTT. This translates into CASSRQQGAANQPQHF.

The J gene is TRBJ2-1, the V gene TRBV28, with D tentatively TRBD2 (5 bases). V was clipped by 2 bases and J by 12 bases, with 17 bases between them. The germline CDR1 and CDR2 sequences are MDHEN and SYDVKM. The CDR3 sequence is 14 residues long. CDR3 loop: CASSLSGRGYVQFF. CDR3 nucleotides: TGTGCCAGCAGTTTAAGCGGTCGTGGGTATGTGCAGTTCTTC.

This chain joins TRBV29-1 and TRBJ2-1; TRBD1 matches at 7 bases. The CDR3 totals 16 residues. J gave up 4 bases and V 0 bases, and 9 bases lay outside the gene matches. Germline lookup yields CDR1 SQVTM and CDR2 ANQGSEA. The CDR3 reads CSVEDRGQRVYNEQFF. CDR3 bases: TGCAGCGTTGAAGACCGGGGACAGAGAGTATACAATGAGCAGTTCTTC.

The chain recombines TRBV4-2 with TRBJ2-1, with 9 nucleotides matching TRBD2. This CDR3 has 15 amino acids. Unmatched junction bases numbered 5, after V lost 0 bases and J lost 8 bases. The germline V gene encodes CDR1 LGHNA and CDR2 YNFKEQ. CDR3 amino acids: CASSQDWRGGDEQFF. DNA for the CDR3: TGTGCCAGCAGCCAAGACTGGCGGGGGGGGGATGAGCAGTTCTTC.

The chain couples TRBV5-1 to TRBJ1-5; D gene unclear. This CDR3 has 15 amino acids. V was pared by 0 bases and J by 2 bases, with 9 bases between. Germline V gene data show CDR1 as SGHRS and CDR2 as YFSETQ. The CDR3: CASSLDGSRNQPQHF. The DNA for the CDR3 is TGCGCCAGCAGCTTGGACGGGTCCCGCAATCAGCCCCAGCATTTT.

This sequence joins TRBV7-9 and TRBJ2-7, with 7 nucleotides matching TRBD1. The germline V gene has CDR1 SEHNR and CDR2 FQNEAQ (reference sequence). The CDR3 covers 15 residues. V shed 2 bases and J 0 bases; nucleotides not matched to a gene: 4. The CDR3 DNA sequence: TGTGCCAGCAGCTTATGGGACAGAATCTCCTACGAGCAGTACTTC. This translates into CASSLWDRISYEQYF.

The chain couples TRBV4-1 to TRBJ2-5; 9 bases map to TRBD2. V gave up 0 bases and J gave up 3 bases; unmatched junction bases: 8. Looked up from germline, CDR1 is MGHRA and CDR2 is YSYEKL. CDR3 size: 17 residues. The CDR3 DNA is TGCGCCAGCAGCCAAGATTCGACTCTAGCGGGGAAAGAGACCCAGTACTTC. This encodes CASSQDSTLAGKETQYF.